The 5 T cell receptor beta chains listed next were all sequenced from one sample in a study of T-cell memory formation after mild COVID-19. TCRdb re-derived calls from the 5' RACE reads in MiXCR, one entry per CDR3 protein. This table holds 550,000 to 600,000 distinct CDR3 sequences, roughly 21% found once. The sample consisted of PBMCs or a T cell subset sorted from them (not recorded which). Receptors originate from an adult woman who had mild COVID-19 (a few samples of this study predate the infection). Cell type and time point are not known.

The chain combines TRBV4-2 with TRBJ2-6; D is ambiguous. The ends were cut back, 0 bases at V and 3 bases at J, with 12 bases in the middle. The CDR3 is made up of 17 amino acids. The V gene's germline CDR1 is LGHNA and CDR2 YNFKEQ. The CDR3 bases are TGTGCCAGCAGCCAAGACCCGGGTTTGGATGGGGCCAACGTCCTGACTTTC. It specifies CASSQDPGLDGANVLTF.

There are a few counts of this clonotype. This chain joins TRBV29-1 and TRBJ2-7; D gene unclear. The CDR3 totals 13 residues. Germline V gene lookup returns CDR1 SQVTM and CDR2 ANQGSEA. Trimming took off 6 bases at V and 1 base at J, with 13 bases between the two ends. CDR3 bases: TGCAGCGTCATTTCCCCGGTATCCTACGAGCAGTACTTC. Translation: CSVISPVSYEQYF.

This clonotype was seen more than once but under ten times. The CDR3 protein is CASVDRAQETQYF. The CDR3 DNA follows: TGTGCCAGTGTCGACAGGGCTCAAGAGACCCAGTACTTC. The genes are TRBV12-3 or TRBV12-4 and TRBJ2-5; 7 bases match TRBD1. The CDR3 has 13 amino acids. Trimming removed 9 bases from V and 2 bases from J; junction bases left unmatched: 6.

This clonotype appeared a few times. The gene calls are TRBV28 and TRBJ2-3; 14 nucleotides align to TRBD2. After removal of 3 bases from V and 2 bases from J, the junction contained 4 bases not matched to a gene. Germline CDR1 and CDR2: MDHEN and SYDVKM. The CDR3 consists of 17 residues. The CDR3 loop is CASSLGTSGSFTDTQYF. CDR3 DNA sequence: TGTGCCAGCAGTTTGGGGACTAGCGGGAGTTTCACAGATACGCAGTATTTT.

The genes are TRBV14 and TRBJ2-5, with 8 bases matching TRBD1. CDR1 and CDR2 (germline): SGHDN, FVKESK. This CDR3 contains 14 residues. Losses at the gene ends were 4 bases for V and 3 bases for J; bases not matched to a gene: 4. Here the CDR3 DNA reads TGTGCCAGCAGCCGGACAGGGACCAAAGAGACCCAGTACTTC. Its protein product is CASSRTGTKETQYF.